This T cell receptor beta chain derives from a study of cytomegalovirus exposure and HLA in healthy donors. Study-level findings and limits: Solely CMV serostatus was available to characterize immune exposure. The study found most TCR sequences rare, yet found some public TCRs in many donors.

The primer mix had 60 Vbeta and 13 Jbeta primers. The assay was immunoSEQ multiplex PCR, and TCRdb's table has in-frame clones only and misses some. This sample has 95,000 to 120,000 clones; about 80% occur once, and the top ten carry approximately 5%. Trimming stripped 0 bases from V and 7 bases from J, with 11 bases between. This CDR3 comprises 13 residues. Germline CDR1 is SGHRS and CDR2 is YFSETQ. The table lists this clone with a count of one. Its antigen is as yet unknown. This clonotype was obtained from a woman younger than 45 in good health and CMV-seropositive. Sequencing was carried out using PBMCs. The chain is built from TRBV5-1 and TRBJ2-7; D possibly corresponds to TRBD2 (7 bases). CDR3 bases: TGCGCCAGCAGCTTGGAGGGGGGGGGTGAGCAGTACTTC. Its translation is CASSLEGGGEQYF.